What follows is one T cell receptor (beta chain) and its context. Its antigen is undetermined. Repertoires were generated with immunoSEQ multiplex PCR, while TCRdb's copy carries only in-frame clones and drops some. The table includes roughly 120,000 clones, 70% to 90% detected once. This sample stems from a study of T cell responses to AZD1222 COVID-19 vaccine. Looked up from germline, CDR1 is GTSNPN and CDR2 is SVGIG (reference sequence). CDR3 length: 13 amino acids. Trimming removed 1 base from V and 5 bases from J, with 9 bases in between. Overall study results and limits: Spike-wide vaccine-associated CD4 TCRs dominated at 160-218 and 743-854. Of the AZD1222 recipients, only six were seropositive at baseline. Unmutated variant regions are reportedly the target of nearly half of TCRs that are spike-specific. The donors showed a predominance of white British ancestry and of females, with possible underestimation of clonal diversity.

The TCR sequence derives from an adult in good health. This specimen was peripheral blood, taken on day 0 of MenACWY control vaccination. The genes are TRBV30 and TRBJ1-5; a possible D gene is TRBD1 (6 bases). The CDR3: CAWSGGPDQPQHF. CDR3 DNA sequence: TGTGCCTGGAGTGGGGGGCCGGATCAGCCCCAGCATTTT. Supplemented by reference TRBV30 and TRBJ1-5, the full variable domain reads SQTIHQWPATLVQPVGSPLSLECTVEGTSNPNLYWYRQAAGRGLQLLFYSVGIGQISSEVPQNLSASRPQDRQFILSSKKLLLSDSGFYLCAWSGGPDQPQHFGDGTRLSIL.